Presented here are 29 T cell receptor beta chains from one specimen sequenced in a study of cytomegalovirus exposure and HLA in healthy donors. The assay was immunoSEQ multiplex PCR, and TCRdb's table has in-frame clones only and misses some. This sample yields over 75,000 clones, of which 85% are seen a single time; 20% belongs to the top ten. Input material: PBMCs. The receptors were sampled from a young man in good health and CMV-seropositive.

V is TRBV11-3 and J is TRBJ2-3, with 7 bases aligning to TRBD2. Germline CDR1 reads SGHNT; CDR2 reads YENEEA. J was trimmed by 2 bases and V by 2 bases; bases with no gene match: 10. The CDR3 covers 17 residues. This CDR3 is CASSLSGWGGSTDTQYF. The CDR3 DNA sequence: TGTGCCAGCAGCTTATCTGGGTGGGGGGGATCCACAGATACGCAGTATTTT. Full variable domain (rest looked up from reference TRBV11-3 and TRBJ2-3): EAGVVQSPRYKIIEKKQPVAFWCNPISGHNTLYWYLQNLGQGPELLIRYENEEAVDDSQLPKDRFSAERLKGVDSTLKIQPAELGDSAVYLCASSLSGWGGSTDTQYFGPGTRLTVL.

V is TRBV6-4 and J is TRBJ2-3, with 7 bases fitting TRBD1. Germline V gives CDR1 MRHNA, CDR2 SNTAGT. This CDR3 spans 16 amino acids. The trim removed 2 bases at V and 0 bases at J, leaving 5 bases unmatched. The CDR3 region is CASSDMAGGSTDTQYF. CDR3 sequence (DNA): TGTGCCAGCAGTGACATGGCAGGGGGAAGCACAGATACGCAGTATTTT.

In this sample, this clone turned up once. This chain uses TRBV5-4 with TRBJ1-2; D not certain. Between the trimmed V and J ends, which lost 3 bases and 8 bases, there was a span of 11 bases. The CDR3 is 12 residues long. Germline CDR1 SGHNT, CDR2 YYREEE (reference sequence). The CDR3 DNA reads as TGTGCCAGCAGCTCGGGAGCTTGGGGCTACACCTTC. Translating gives CASSSGAWGYTF.

The chain carries TRBV29-1 and TRBJ2-3, with D perhaps matching TRBD1 (5 bases). Germline assignment: CDR1 SQVTM and CDR2 ANQGSEA. Trimming shortened V by 2 bases and J by 3 bases, and 6 bases separated the two germline ends. The CDR3 is made up of 12 amino acids. The CDR3 DNA reads TGCAGCGTTGAATCAGGGACAGATACGCAGTATTTT. This encodes CSVESGTDTQYF.

CDR3 loop: CASSQTTDGGGETQYF. In nucleotides, the CDR3 is TGTGCCAGCAGCCAAACCACAGATGGGGGAGGAGAGACCCAGTACTTC. The chain employs TRBV6-4 and TRBJ2-5, with a possible D match to TRBD2 (6 bases). The V gene lost 6 bases and the J gene lost 4 bases, with 21 bases spanning the gap. CDR1 and CDR2 (germline): MRHNA, SNTAGT. The CDR3 covers 16 residues.

The rearrangement joins TRBV5-5 to TRBJ1-2; D might be TRBD1 (5 bases). Germline lookup yields CDR1 SGHKS and CDR2 YYEKEE (reference sequence). This CDR3 region has 15 residues. Between the trimmed V and J ends, which lost 3 bases and 1 base, there was a span of 13 bases. CDR3 sequence reads: CASSSDQGVNYGYTF. CDR3 nucleotide sequence: TGTGCCAGCAGCTCTGACCAGGGCGTTAACTATGGCTACACCTTC.

The gene calls are TRBV5-4 and TRBJ2-1, with 11 bases that match TRBD2. The CDR3 is made up of 16 amino acids. Trimming took 2 bases from V and 8 from J; bases not matched to a gene: 9. Per germline, CDR1 SGHNT and CDR2 YYREEE (reference sequence). CDR3 protein: CASSFGDTSGRDEQFF. As DNA, the CDR3 is TGTGCCAGCAGCTTTGGTGATACTAGCGGGAGAGATGAGCAGTTCTTC.

The chain carries TRBV6-4 and TRBJ2-1; tentatively, D is TRBD2 (5 bases). Germline V gene lookup returns CDR1 MRHNA and CDR2 SNTAGT. V gave up 4 bases and J gave up 5 bases, with 12 bases separating them. The length of the CDR3 is 14 residues. The CDR3 sequence: CASSVIASHNEQFF. CDR3 DNA sequence: TGTGCCAGCAGTGTGATAGCGTCGCACAATGAGCAGTTCTTC.

The chain links TRBV5-1 to TRBJ1-2; TRBD1 matches 9 bases. Germline-derived CDR1 and CDR2 are SGHRS and YFSETQ. The CDR3 consists of 16 residues. With V trimmed by 1 base and J by 0 bases, 4 bases remained unmatched. The CDR3 nucleotides are TGCGCCAGCAGCTTGACCGGGACAGGGACTAACTATGGCTACACCTTC. As protein: CASSLTGTGTNYGYTF.

The V and J genes are TRBV5-1 and TRBJ2-5, with a tentative D call TRBD1 (6 bases). The V and J ends lost 3 bases and 6 bases respectively, with 12 bases between them. CDR1 is SGHRS and CDR2 is YFSETQ in the germline V gene. CDR3 length equals 13 residues. DNA of the CDR3: TGCGCCAGCAGCTGGAGGCAGGGGCAGACCCAGTACTTC. Translation gives CASSWRQGQTQYF.

The J gene is TRBJ2-1, the V gene TRBV5-4; 8 nucleotides agree with TRBD2. The CDR3 totals 17 residues. The ends lost 0 bases at V and 8 bases at J; junction bases unmatched: 13. Looked up from germline, CDR1 is SGHNT and CDR2 is YYREEE (reference sequence). The CDR3: CASSLGLTGGLSDEQFF. CDR3 in DNA: TGTGCCAGCAGCTTGGGGTTGACGGGAGGGCTATCGGATGAGCAGTTCTTC.

This rearrangement joins TRBV11-2 to TRBJ2-7, with TRBD2 identical over 10 bases. CDR3 length: 14 amino acids. In germline, CDR1 is SGHAT, CDR2 FQNNGV. V lost 5 bases to trimming and J lost 4 bases; unmatched junction nucleotides: 5. The CDR3 DNA reads as TGTGCCAGCAGCAGCGGGACTAGCGCTTACGAGCAGTACGTC. Translating it yields CASSSGTSAYEQYV.

The chain combines TRBV10-3 with TRBJ2-7, with 8 bases matching TRBD1. Germline CDR1 ENHRY, CDR2 SYGVKD. The V gene end was trimmed by 10 bases and the J gene end by 5 bases; junction bases not matched to a gene: 7. The CDR3 totals 12 residues. In nucleotides, the CDR3 is TGTGCCAGCGGACAGGGTAGGAACGAGCAGTACGTC. This sequence encodes CASGQGRNEQYV.

The chain employs TRBV7-3 and TRBJ2-2; 8 nucleotides align to TRBD2. The junction had 5 bases not matched to a gene; V was cut back by 5 bases and J by 0 bases. The CDR3 extends over 16 amino acids. From germline, CDR1 is SGHTA and CDR2 FQGTGA. In nucleotides, the CDR3 is TGTGCCAGCAGCCCAAGCGGGAGAGCGAACACCGGGGAGCTGTTTTTT. Translation: CASSPSGRANTGELFF.

The V gene is TRBV10-3, the J gene TRBJ2-2, with D possibly being TRBD2 (6 bases). The CDR3 is 15 amino acids. V was clipped by 3 bases and J by 0 bases, with 8 bases between them. CDR1 ENHRY and CDR2 SYGVKD come from the germline V gene. In nucleotides, the CDR3 is TGTGCCATCAGTGACCGGACTACGAACACCGGGGAGCTGTTTTTT. Its protein is CAISDRTTNTGELFF.

The rearrangement links TRBV29-1 to TRBJ1-1; 8 bases map to TRBD1. After removal of 0 bases from V and 1 base from J, the junction contained 7 bases not matched to a gene. CDR3 length: 16 amino acids. Germline V gene sequence: CDR1 SQVTM, CDR2 ANQGSEA. CDR3 nucleotide sequence: TGCAGCGTTGAAGATCCTGGACAGGGTCAGAACACTGAAGCTTTCTTT. It encodes CSVEDPGQGQNTEAFF.

CDR3 protein: CASSAGTSGSIYFMETQYF. In nucleotides, the CDR3 is TGTGCCAGCAGCGCCGGGACTAGCGGGAGTATTTACTTTATGGAGACCCAGTACTTC. This chain connects TRBV7-9 to TRBJ2-5; 14 bases line up with TRBD2. From germline, CDR1 is SEHNR and CDR2 FQNEAQ (reference sequence). V was pared by 5 bases and J by 5 bases, with 16 bases of the junction left unmatched. The CDR3 loop spans 19 amino acids.

This chain links TRBV5-8 with TRBJ2-7; 11 bases are shared with TRBD1. With V trimmed by 4 bases and J by 2 bases, 2 bases remained unmatched. Looked up from germline, CDR1 is SGHTS and CDR2 is YDEGEE. This CDR3 comprises 14 residues. In DNA, the CDR3 is TGTGCCAGCAGCCTGGGACAGGGGGCCTACGAGCAGTACTTC. Translated: CASSLGQGAYEQYF.

V and J are TRBV2 and TRBJ2-2; TRBD2 matches 10 bases. The CDR3 loop spans 17 amino acids. J gave up 0 bases and V 5 bases, and 6 bases lay outside the gene matches. The germline V gene encodes CDR1 SNHLY and CDR2 FYNNEI. In DNA form, the CDR3 reads TGTGCCAGCAGTCTTTATCTAGCGGGAGCGAACACCGGGGAGCTGTTTTTT. Translating gives CASSLYLAGANTGELFF.

The V call is TRBV2, the J call TRBJ2-7, with D tentatively TRBD2 (7 bases). The CDR3 totals 13 residues. Germline V gene lookup returns CDR1 SNHLY and CDR2 FYNNEI. Trimming removed 6 bases at V and 4 bases at J, with 13 bases between. The CDR3 spells CASRGLDRYEQYV. The CDR3 region has the DNA TGTGCCAGCAGAGGACTAGACAGGTACGAGCAGTACGTC.

J is TRBJ1-5 and V is TRBV4-1; weak D call: TRBD1 (5 bases). There are 16 residues in the CDR3. CDR1 MGHRA and CDR2 YSYEKL come from the germline V gene. V was cut by 1 base and J by 2 bases, with 12 bases left in between. CDR3 protein: CASSQVSGPRNQPQHF. For the CDR3, the DNA is TGCGCCAGCAGCCAAGTTTCAGGGCCCCGCAATCAGCCCCAGCATTTT.

This chain joins TRBV27 and TRBJ2-1; 9 nucleotides match TRBD1. J lost 8 bases, V lost 6 bases, and 2 bases had no gene match. Germline V gene sequence: CDR1 MNHEY, CDR2 SMNVEV (reference sequence). The length of the CDR3 is 12 residues. The chain's CDR3 is CASSTGGDEQFF. The CDR3 DNA is TGTGCCAGCAGCACAGGGGGCGATGAGCAGTTCTTC.

The V gene is TRBV11-2, the J gene TRBJ2-7, with 7 bases identical to TRBD1. This CDR3 has 15 amino acids. CDR1 is SGHAT, CDR2 FQNNGV, per germline. The junction had 5 bases not matched to a gene; V was cut back by 1 base and J by 2 bases. Here the CDR3 reads CASSLGARGTYEQYV. The CDR3 region has the DNA TGTGCCAGCAGCTTAGGGGCCAGGGGGACCTACGAGCAGTACGTC.

This clone was seen only once. The V gene is TRBV4-2, the J gene TRBJ2-3, with 7 bases lining up with TRBD2. The trim removed 2 bases at V and 0 bases at J, leaving 5 bases unmatched. CDR1 is LGHNA and CDR2 is YNFKEQ in the germline V gene. The CDR3 totals 16 residues. The CDR3 DNA is TGTGCCAGCAGCCAATGGCTAGCGGCTAGCACAGATACGCAGTATTTT. It translates to CASSQWLAASTDTQYF.

J is TRBJ2-5 and V is TRBV11-2; possibly TRBD2 for D (5 bases). Germline CDR1 reads SGHAT; CDR2 reads FQNNGV. The CDR3 length is 16 residues. The V gene lost 5 bases and the J gene lost 5 bases, with 21 bases spanning the gap. CDR3 in DNA: TGTGCCAGCAGCCACGAAGGTTCACTAGTAGGGGAGACCCAGTACTTC. Residues: CASSHEGSLVGETQYF.

The chain is built from TRBV30 and TRBJ2-1; unclear D gene. Per germline, CDR1 GTSNPN and CDR2 SVGIG (reference sequence). The length of the CDR3 is 13 residues. Trimming pared 0 bases from V and 3 bases from J, leaving 6 bases between. CDR3 in DNA: TGTGCCTGGAGTGTGGGCAGCTACAATGAGCAGTTCTTC. It translates to CAWSVGSYNEQFF.

The V and J genes are TRBV6-1 and TRBJ1-2; a possible D gene is TRBD1 (6 bases). With 4 bases removed from V and 6 bases from J, the gap between germline ends came to 15 bases. The CDR3 is 14 amino acids. Germline V gene data show CDR1 as MNHNS and CDR2 as SASEGT. The CDR3 coding sequence is TGTGCCAGCAGTGGGGACACCTGGGGCCATGGCTACACCTTC. Protein: CASSGDTWGHGYTF.

V is TRBV5-1 and J is TRBJ2-1; 11 bases fit TRBD2. Per the germline V gene, CDR1 is SGHRS and CDR2 is YFSETQ. The V segment lost 4 bases and the J segment 5 bases; nucleotides outside the gene matches: 8. The CDR3 spans 16 residues. The CDR3 here is CASSRILAGGHNEQFF. In nucleotides, the CDR3 is TGCGCCAGCAGCCGTATCCTAGCGGGAGGACACAATGAGCAGTTCTTC.

The chain couples TRBV9 to TRBJ2-1; 8 bases agree with TRBD2. The germline CDR1 and CDR2 sequences are SGDLS and YYNGEE. The ends lost 0 bases at V and 6 bases at J; junction bases unmatched: 14. The CDR3 loop spans 18 amino acids. CDR3 region: CASSVALKTGGFGNEQFF. CDR3 nucleotide sequence: TGTGCCAGCAGCGTAGCTCTGAAAACGGGAGGGTTCGGCAATGAGCAGTTCTTC.